These 20 T cell receptor beta chains came from one sample sequenced in a study of low-dose radiotherapy and immunotherapy resistance in tumors. TRAV- and TRBV-specific primers were used for first-strand cDNA, which covered alpha and beta chains. TCR amplification ran approximately 20 PCR cycles using constant-region and V-primer adapter primers. TCRdb processed the reads anew with MiXCR; each CDR3 protein has one entry. This repertoire shows about 80,000 distinct CDR3 sequences, less than 20% found once; its top ten account for approximately 1.5%. Time point of the sample: after trial treatment. Indicated treatment: LDRT plus nivolumab, ipilimumab, low-dose cyclophosphamide and aspirin (RACIN trial). Sequenced here: PBMCs, sampled after low-dose radiotherapy plus immunotherapy. Receptors originate from a male donor with prostate cancer.

This clonotype was seen at least ten times. The chain recombines TRBV11-1 with TRBJ2-2, with 8 bases aligning to TRBD1. The CDR3 contains 17 residues. In germline, CDR1 is SGHAT, CDR2 FQDESV (reference sequence). The junction had 9 bases not matched to a gene; V was cut back by 5 bases and J by 1 base. The CDR3 DNA sequence: TGTGCCAGCAGCCCAGGGGGCACAGGAGGGAACACCGGGGAGCTGTTTTTT. Protein: CASSPGGTGGNTGELFF. The full variable domain, with the rest looked up from reference TRBV11-1 and TRBJ2-2, is EAEVAQSPRYKITEKSQAVAFWCDPISGHATLYWYRQILGQGPELLVQFQDESVVDDSQLPKDRFSAERLKGVDSTLKIQPAELGDSAMYLCASSPGGTGGNTGELFFGEGSRLTVL.

This clonotype has a count of ten or more. V is TRBV4-1 and J is TRBJ2-3; D perhaps matches TRBD2 (5 bases). CDR1 is MGHRA, CDR2 YSYEKL, per germline. The CDR3 loop spans 16 amino acids. V lost 0 bases and J lost 0, with 10 bases in between. The CDR3 loop is CASSQDRTGSTDTQYF. The CDR3 DNA reads as TGCGCCAGCAGCCAAGATCGGACTGGGAGCACAGATACGCAGTATTTT.

This clonotype was seen at least ten times. The chain combines TRBV3-1 with TRBJ2-7; 8 bases line up with TRBD2. The CDR3 runs to 15 residues. Unmatched junction bases numbered 6, after V lost 4 bases and J lost 1 base. In germline, CDR1 is LGHDT, CDR2 YNNKEL (reference sequence). The CDR3 spells CASSPPGRVSYEQYF. The CDR3 DNA reads as TGTGCCAGCAGCCCTCCCGGGAGGGTATCCTACGAGCAGTACTTC.

This clonotype was observed at least ten times. The chain uses TRBV20-1 and TRBJ1-1; D remains unclear. The CDR3 length is 12 residues. The germline gives CDR1 DFQATT, CDR2 SNEGSKA (reference sequence). V lost 2 bases and J lost 2, with 6 bases in between. The CDR3 spells CSARRANTEAFF. CDR3 bases: TGCAGTGCTAGAAGGGCCAACACTGAAGCTTTCTTT.

The sample holds many counts of this clonotype. The chain uses TRBV20-1 and TRBJ2-1, with TRBD2 as a possible D gene (5 bases). This CDR3 is 11 amino acids long. Trimming took 4 bases from V and 8 from J, leaving 9 bases between them. The germline V gene encodes CDR1 DFQATT and CDR2 SNEGSKA (reference sequence). The CDR3 protein is CSANRGYEQFF. The CDR3 nucleotides read TGCAGTGCTAACCGGGGTTATGAGCAGTTCTTC.

This clonotype has at least ten counts. The chain couples TRBV20-1 to TRBJ2-3, with 13 bases identical to TRBD2. The ends lost 5 bases at V and 0 bases at J; junction bases unmatched: 8. The CDR3 consists of 17 residues. Germline V lookup: CDR1 DFQATT, CDR2 SNEGSKA (reference sequence). Here the CDR3 reads CSAAGTSGTLSTDTQYF. Written as DNA, the CDR3 is TGCAGTGCTGCCGGGACTAGCGGGACCCTTAGCACAGATACGCAGTATTTT.

The genes are TRBV5-5 and TRBJ2-5; 8 nucleotides match TRBD1. The CDR3 contains 15 residues. Trimming removed 4 bases from V and 5 bases from J; junction bases left unmatched: 10. CDR1 and CDR2 (germline): SGHKS, YYEKEE (reference sequence). CDR3 loop: CASSLNDRGGETQYF. Written as DNA, the CDR3 is TGTGCCAGCAGCCTTAATGACAGGGGTGGGGAGACCCAGTACTTC.

In this sample, this clonotype turned up a few times. This chain links TRBV20-1 with TRBJ2-1; 9 positions match TRBD2. V was clipped by 5 bases and J by 6 bases; unmatched bases: 8. Germline V gives CDR1 DFQATT, CDR2 SNEGSKA (reference sequence). The CDR3 runs 14 residues. CDR3 amino acids: CSASSGNSVNEQFF. The CDR3 DNA reads as TGCAGTGCTTCTAGCGGGAATAGTGTCAATGAGCAGTTCTTC.

Comments on this clonotype: A far larger clone differs by one base, so this is likely a read error. The CDR3 sequence: CSARKQGITRETQFF. CDR3 bases: TGCAGTGCTAGGAAACAGGGAATAACAAGGGAGACCCAGTTCTTC. This rearrangement joins TRBV20-1 to TRBJ2-1, with D tentatively TRBD1 (6 bases). Germline-derived CDR1 and CDR2 are DFQATT and SNEGSKA (reference sequence). The CDR3 loop spans 15 amino acids. V lost 3 bases and J 13 bases, leaving 25 bases between the germline ends.

For this clonotype: This likely came from a read error, as a far larger clone is one base away. The CDR3 DNA reads TGTGCCAGCAGCGCGACTAGCGGGAGTAGAGATACGCAGTATTTT. Translation gives CASSATSGSRDTQYF. The V and J genes are TRBV9 and TRBJ2-3; 12 nucleotides align to TRBD2. The trim removed 3 bases at V and 5 bases at J, leaving 4 bases unmatched. The germline gives CDR1 SGDLS, CDR2 YYNGEE. The CDR3 has 15 amino acids.

This clonotype was seen at least ten times. This rearrangement joins TRBV4-2 to TRBJ2-3; no reliable D call. The germline gives CDR1 LGHNA, CDR2 YNFKEQ. Trimming cost V 1 base and J 6 bases, with 2 bases left between them. CDR3 length equals 11 residues. CDR3 sequence reads: CASSQGDTQYF. The CDR3 DNA reads TGTGCCAGCAGCCAAGGGGATACGCAGTATTTT.

This clonotype was observed at least ten times. This chain connects TRBV7-9 to TRBJ2-5; 11 bases map to TRBD1. Germline V gene lookup returns CDR1 SEHNR and CDR2 FQNEAQ (reference sequence). The CDR3 consists of 14 residues. V was clipped by 4 bases and J by 3 bases; unmatched bases: 1. CDR3 loop: CASSWTGGEETQYF. The DNA for the CDR3 is TGTGCCAGCAGCTGGACAGGGGGCGAAGAGACCCAGTACTTC.

This clonotype was observed many times. J is TRBJ2-1 and V is TRBV10-3; no reliable D call. This CDR3 has 13 residues. The V and J ends lost 0 bases and 8 bases respectively, with 8 bases between them. CDR1 is ENHRY, CDR2 SYGVKD, per germline. The CDR3 sequence is CAISESTAHEQFF. The CDR3 DNA reads TGTGCCATCAGTGAGTCAACGGCCCATGAGCAGTTCTTC.

This clonotype was picked up many times. This chain joins TRBV10-3 and TRBJ2-3; D not certain. Trimming stripped 6 bases from V and 5 bases from J, with 21 bases between. This CDR3 contains 16 residues. Germline CDR1 is ENHRY and CDR2 is SYGVKD. The DNA for the CDR3 is TGTGCCATCAGCGCCCCTTTTGTGGGCGAAGGAGATACGCAGTATTTT. It codes for CAISAPFVGEGDTQYF.

In its sample, this clonotype was seen many times. This chain uses TRBV30 with TRBJ2-7, with D hard to call. This CDR3 region has 16 residues. The V end was cut by 0 bases, the J end by 0 bases, with 15 bases between. Germline V CDR1 and CDR2: GTSNPN, SVGIG (reference sequence). Here the CDR3 DNA reads TGTGCCTGGAGTGTACCCTGGACGGTCGGCTCCTACGAGCAGTACTTC. Its translation is CAWSVPWTVGSYEQYF.

In this sample, this clonotype turned up many times. V is TRBV6-1 and J is TRBJ1-4, with D unclear. Trimming cost V 7 bases and J 7 bases, with 16 bases left between them. CDR3 size: 14 residues. CDR1 MNHNS and CDR2 SASEGT come from the germline V gene. DNA for the CDR3: TGTGCCAGCACCAGGCAACCGATAGGTGAAAAACTGTTTTTT. Translating gives CASTRQPIGEKLFF.

This clonotype occurred many times. This chain links TRBV5-1 with TRBJ1-4, with a tentative D call TRBD1 (6 bases). Looked up from germline, CDR1 is SGHRS and CDR2 is YFSETQ. The CDR3 length is 14 residues. Trimming shortened V by 3 bases and J by 8 bases, and 14 bases separated the two germline ends. The CDR3 loop reads CASSSGTLVEKLFF. CDR3 sequence (DNA): TGCGCCAGCAGCTCCGGGACACTAGTAGAAAAACTGTTTTTT. Using reference TRBV5-1 and TRBJ1-4 for the parts outside the CDR3, the full variable domain is KAGVTQTPRYLIKTRGQQVTLSCSPISGHRSVSWYQQTPGQGLQFLFEYFSETQRNKGNFPGRFSGRQFSNSRSEMNVSTLELGDSALYLCASSSGTLVEKLFFGSGTQLSVL.

This clonotype was counted ten times or more. The chain has TRBV4-3 and TRBJ2-7, with a weak D call TRBD1 (6 bases). The CDR3 is 15 residues long. From germline, CDR1 is LGHNA and CDR2 YSLEER. The germline V and J ends were trimmed by 2 bases and 4 bases, with 15 bases remaining between them. DNA for the CDR3: TGCGCCAGCAGCCAAAACCACGGACAGTCATACGAGCAGTACTTC. Translation gives CASSQNHGQSYEQYF.

In this sample, this clonotype turned up a few times. V gene TRBV28 combines with J gene TRBJ2-3, with 8 bases lining up with TRBD2. This CDR3 contains 16 residues. The V gene's germline CDR1 is MDHEN and CDR2 SYDVKM. V was clipped by 4 bases and J by 7 bases; unmatched bases: 13. The CDR3 DNA reads as TGTGCCAGCAGTTCCCAAATGGGACTAGTTTTAAATACGCAGTATTTT. Protein sequence: CASSSQMGLVLNTQYF.

This clonotype was counted a few times. The chain joins TRBV9 to TRBJ1-1; 8 bases are shared with TRBD1. The CDR3 runs to 13 residues. The J segment lost 6 bases and the V segment lost 0 bases, leaving 1 base of the junction unmatched. CDR1 and CDR2 from the germline V gene are SGDLS and YYNGEE. In DNA form, the CDR3 reads TGTGCCAGCAGCGTAGAACAGGGGGCTGAAGCTTTCTTT. This encodes CASSVEQGAEAFF.